These 8 T cell receptor beta chains were all obtained from the same sample, sequenced in a study of response to subunit inactivated influenza vaccine. TCRdb re-called the RT-PCR reads through MiXCR, storing one row per CDR3 protein. The sample includes under 550,000 distinct CDR3 sequences, approximately 7.3% seen only once; the top ten take about an eighth. The input for sequencing was PBMCs from blood, taken roughly 24 months after vaccination. These receptors all stem from a man between 50 and 75 years old who received an inactivated influenza vaccine.

This clonotype was seen many times. V usage is TRBV27 and J usage is TRBJ1-1, with TRBD1 as a possible D gene (5 bases). The germline V gene has CDR1 MNHEY and CDR2 SMNVEV (reference sequence). V dropped 10 bases and J dropped 9 bases, with 15 bases sitting between them. The CDR3 covers 11 residues. The DNA for the CDR3 is TGTGCCACCAAGCGGGACGGAAAAGCTTTCTTT. Its translation: CATKRDGKAFF.

The table lists this clonotype with many counts. The genes are TRBV20-1 and TRBJ2-3, with 9 positions matching TRBD1. Germline lookup yields CDR1 DFQATT and CDR2 SNEGSKA (reference sequence). V dropped 5 bases and J dropped 2; count of bases not matched to a gene: 8. The CDR3 is 15 amino acids. The CDR3 DNA reads TGCAGTGCTGAAACGGGACAGGGTTACACAGATACGCAGTATTTT. It specifies CSAETGQGYTDTQYF.

At least ten counts were recorded for this clonotype. The chain joins TRBV7-2 to TRBJ2-3; 7 nucleotides line up with TRBD1. The CDR3 is made up of 15 amino acids. The V segment lost 5 bases and the J segment 0 bases; nucleotides outside the gene matches: 5. Germline values: CDR1 SGHTA, CDR2 FQGNSA. The DNA of the CDR3 is TGTGCCAGCAGCAGAGGGACAGTGAGCACAGATACGCAGTATTTT. The encoded protein is CASSRGTVSTDTQYF.

The chain recombines TRBV11-2 with TRBJ2-4, with 10 positions matching TRBD1. After removal of 1 base from V and 1 base from J, the junction contained 7 bases not matched to a gene. The CDR3 has 18 amino acids. The germline V gene encodes CDR1 SGHAT and CDR2 FQNNGV. In nucleotides, the CDR3 is TGTGCCAGCAGCTTAGTGACAGGGGGCGGGTTGGCCAAAAACATTCAGTACTTC. This encodes CASSLVTGGGLAKNIQYF.

The chain carries TRBV9 and TRBJ2-3; 10 nucleotides agree with TRBD1. CDR1 and CDR2 from the germline V gene are SGDLS and YYNGEE. V was clipped by 1 base and J by 2 bases; unmatched bases: 4. This CDR3 is built from 16 residues. The CDR3 loop is CASSVSGTGVTDTQYF. For the CDR3, the DNA is TGTGCCAGCAGCGTATCAGGGACAGGGGTCACAGATACGCAGTATTTT.

The rearrangement links TRBV30 to TRBJ2-1; D is unclear. V was clipped by 3 bases and J by 9 bases, with 12 bases between them. Germline values: CDR1 GTSNPN, CDR2 SVGIG (reference sequence). The CDR3 has 12 residues. CDR3 DNA sequence: TGTGCCTGGAGCCCGTTTGTCGGTGAGCAGTTCTTC. This translates into CAWSPFVGEQFF.

This clonotype was counted many times. The CDR3 is CAISPTGISGYTF. The CDR3, as DNA: TGTGCCATCAGTCCAACAGGGATCAGTGGCTACACCTTC. This sequence joins TRBV10-3 and TRBJ1-2, with TRBD1 as a possible D gene (6 bases). Trimming took off 5 bases at V and 7 bases at J, with 14 bases between the two ends. Germline CDR1 ENHRY, CDR2 SYGVKD. The CDR3 contains 13 residues.

This clonotype was found a few times. V usage is TRBV12-3 or TRBV12-4 and J usage is TRBJ1-6; 8 bases map to TRBD1. V was pared by 5 bases and J by 13 bases, with 7 bases of the junction left unmatched. The CDR3 sequence is 13 residues long. CDR3 coding DNA: TGTGCCAGCAGTACCATACAGGGGGATCCCCTCCACTTT. Translation gives CASSTIQGDPLHF.